This T cell receptor (beta chain) originates from a study of T cell responses to AZD1222 COVID-19 vaccine. The protocol was immunoSEQ multiplex PCR, while the TCRdb copy is restricted to in-frame clones and leaves out a portion. The data contain 80,000 or so clones, roughly 80% of them singletons. As concerns this clone: Its specificity is not known.

General study points: Across spike, vaccine-associated CD4 TCRs were found, dominant at 160-218 and 743-854.

The germline V and J ends were trimmed by 1 base and 6 bases, with 14 bases remaining between them. Germline V gene lookup returns CDR1 LGHNA and CDR2 YSLEER. The length of the CDR3 is 15 residues. Material: peripheral blood, obtained on day 0 of AZD1222 vaccination. The origin of this receptor is an adult in good health. This sequence joins TRBV4-3 and TRBJ2-3; D gene uncertain. CDR3 loop: CASSQGRIGRDTQYF. The CDR3 coding sequence is TGCGCCAGCAGCCAAGGGCGAATTGGGCGCGATACGCAGTATTTT.